This TCR beta chain appears in the sequencing data of a study of blood T cell repertoires in COVID-19. The V and J ends lost 0 bases and 6 bases respectively, with 8 bases between them. From germline, CDR1 is LGHNA and CDR2 YNFKEQ. This CDR3 region has 14 residues. Clones were read by immunoSEQ multiplex PCR, and TCRdb kept only the in-frame ones, dropping some. The sample lists 200,000 to 250,000 clones; 70% to 90% were seen once. Sequenced sample: PBMCs or T cells enriched from blood (not recorded which). The V gene is TRBV4-2, the J gene TRBJ2-2; D remains unclear. The origin of this receptor is a young man who had recovered from COVID-19. DNA for the CDR3: TGTGCCAGCAGCCAAGATTCCAGTTCCGGGGAGCTGTTTTTT. Its protein product is CASSQDSSSGELFF.